Below are 25 T cell receptor beta chains sequenced from a single sample in a study of T cells after yellow fever vaccination. From the 5' RACE reads, TCRdb called clonotypes with MiXCR, one entry per CDR3 protein. The sample gives under 400,000 distinct CDR3 sequences, approximately 13% of which show up once; about 3% is in the top ten. Sequencing used CD4+ T cells sorted from PBMCs, obtained 15 days after the yellow fever booster vaccination. The source of these receptors is a man aged 18-30 years who received the YFV17D yellow fever vaccine.

Only a few counts were recorded for this clonotype. This rearrangement joins TRBV9 to TRBJ1-2; the match to TRBD1 covers 9 bases. There are 14 residues in the CDR3. From germline, CDR1 is SGDLS and CDR2 YYNGEE. Germline trimming cut 2 bases from V and 6 bases from J; bases unmatched to any gene: 5. The CDR3: CASSVDRGYHGYTF. The CDR3 DNA reads as TGTGCCAGCAGCGTCGACAGGGGGTATCATGGCTACACCTTC.

Many counts were recorded for this clonotype. This rearrangement joins TRBV7-9 to TRBJ1-4; no definite D call. V lost 2 bases to trimming and J lost 11 bases, with 6 bases between them. Germline V CDR1 and CDR2: SEHNR, FQNEAQ (reference sequence). The CDR3 totals 11 residues. The CDR3: CASSLFGKLFF. The CDR3 region has the DNA TGTGCCAGCAGCTTATTCGGGAAACTGTTTTTT.

The CDR3, as DNA: TGTGCCACCAGTGATTCGGTTCCGGTACCGACCGGGGAGCTGTTTTTT. Protein sequence: CATSDSVPVPTGELFF. The rearrangement uses TRBV24-1 and TRBJ2-2; D is unresolved. CDR1 is KGHDR, CDR2 SFDVKD, per germline. With 2 bases removed from V and 5 bases from J, the gap between germline ends came to 14 bases. The CDR3 consists of 16 residues.

This clonotype was observed a handful of times. The CDR3 DNA sequence: TGTGCCAGCAGTGTCGGGCTGAGCTCCTACAATGAGCAGTTCTTC. This codes for CASSVGLSSYNEQFF. The rearrangement uses TRBV2 and TRBJ2-1; no reliable D call. V lost 4 bases and J 0 bases, leaving 10 bases between the germline ends. Germline loops: CDR1 SNHLY, CDR2 FYNNEI. The CDR3 runs 15 residues.

This sequence joins TRBV12-3 or TRBV12-4 and TRBJ2-7; no reliable D call. CDR3 length: 14 amino acids. The germline V and J ends were trimmed by 4 bases and 0 bases, with 10 bases remaining between them. The CDR3 region has the DNA TGTGCCAGCAGTTACCACAGTAGCTCCTACGAGCAGTACGTC. Translation: CASSYHSSSYEQYV.

This clonotype was counted ten times or more. The chain carries TRBV25-1 and TRBJ2-1; 8 positions agree with TRBD2. The V gene's germline CDR1 is MGHDK and CDR2 SYGVNS. This CDR3 spans 15 amino acids. V lost 4 bases and J lost 2; bases outside the gene matches: 4. The CDR3 is CASSVTGGPYNEQFF. Written as DNA, the CDR3 is TGTGCCAGCAGTGTTACGGGGGGGCCCTACAATGAGCAGTTCTTC.

This clonotype occurred a few times. V usage is TRBV7-8 and J usage is TRBJ1-1; 7 positions match TRBD1. J gave up 3 bases and V 6 bases, and 19 bases lay outside the gene matches. Germline CDR1 reads SGHVS; CDR2 reads FQNEAQ. The CDR3 spans 18 residues. The DNA of the CDR3 is TGTGCCAGCAGATATCGGATAACAGGGTACAGGGGCGACACTGAAGCTTTCTTT. The encoded protein is CASRYRITGYRGDTEAFF.

The chain joins TRBV3-1 to TRBJ1-6; D possibly corresponds to TRBD1 (5 bases). This CDR3 is 16 amino acids long. Trimming left V 0 bases short and J 2 bases short, with 8 bases between. Germline V gives CDR1 LGHDT, CDR2 YNNKEL (reference sequence). The CDR3 DNA reads TGTGCCAGCAGCCAAGAGTTAGGGGCCTATAATTCACCCCTCCACTTT. Amino acids: CASSQELGAYNSPLHF.

This clonotype was counted between two and nine times. The chain links TRBV30 to TRBJ2-2; 8 bases align to TRBD1. Trimming at V came to 2 bases and at J to 6 bases, leaving 11 bases not matched to a gene. This CDR3 comprises 16 residues. Germline V gene sequence: CDR1 GTSNPN, CDR2 SVGIG (reference sequence). CDR3 amino acids: CAWSTLQGGGPGELFF. CDR3 sequence (DNA): TGTGCCTGGAGTACCTTACAGGGGGGAGGACCCGGGGAGCTGTTTTTT. The full variable domain, rest sourced from reference TRBV30 and TRBJ2-2, is SQTIHQWPATLVQPVGSPLSLECTVEGTSNPNLYWYRQAAGRGLQLLFYSVGIGQISSEVPQNLSASRPQDRQFILSSKKLLLSDSGFYLCAWSTLQGGGPGELFFGEGSRLTVL.

This chain connects TRBV4-2 to TRBJ2-3; 8 bases map to TRBD2. CDR1 is LGHNA and CDR2 is YNFKEQ in the germline V gene. J was trimmed by 6 bases and V by 0 bases; bases with no gene match: 8. The CDR3 loop spans 16 amino acids. The CDR3 coding sequence is TGTGCCAGCAGCCAAGATCTCGGGGGGGGCCCTGATACGCAGTATTTT. Translation gives CASSQDLGGGPDTQYF.

This clonotype has a count of ten or more. The CDR3 sequence: CASSPGLATDTQYF. CDR3 DNA: TGTGCCAGCAGCCCCGGACTGGCCACAGATACGCAGTATTTT. The chain couples TRBV7-2 to TRBJ2-3, with D possibly being TRBD2 (5 bases). The CDR3 is 14 residues long. Trimming left V 5 bases short and J 2 bases short, with 11 bases between. Germline V lookup: CDR1 SGHTA, CDR2 FQGNSA.

This chain connects TRBV14 to TRBJ1-6, with unresolved D. Germline loops: CDR1 SGHDN, CDR2 FVKESK. The CDR3 covers 12 residues. V lost 4 bases and J lost 16, with 14 bases in between. CDR3 loop: CASSRPTGTLHF. In DNA, the CDR3 is TGTGCCAGCAGCCGCCCGACGGGCACTCTCCACTTT.

The J gene is TRBJ2-5, the V gene TRBV11-2, with TRBD2 matching over 13 bases. Germline-derived CDR1 and CDR2 are SGHAT and FQNNGV. V lost 1 base to trimming and J lost 5 bases; unmatched junction nucleotides: 7. The CDR3 consists of 17 residues. This chain's CDR3 is CASSLALLAGGLETQYF. The CDR3 DNA reads TGTGCCAGCAGCTTAGCCCTACTAGCGGGGGGGCTCGAGACCCAGTACTTC.

This clonotype was seen many times. The J gene is TRBJ2-3, the V gene TRBV7-2, with TRBD2 matching 12 bases. The CDR3 spans 17 residues. V was clipped by 5 bases and J by 3 bases; unmatched bases: 9. CDR1 is SGHTA, CDR2 FQGNSA, per germline. CDR3 region: CASSRSSGGAATDTQYF. The DNA of the CDR3 is TGTGCCAGCAGCCGATCTAGCGGGGGGGCCGCGACAGATACGCAGTATTTT.

This clonotype was counted many times. The J gene is TRBJ2-7, the V gene TRBV5-1; D remains ambiguous. The CDR3 totals 12 residues. Trimming left V 1 base short and J 4 bases short, with 6 bases between. CDR1 is SGHRS and CDR2 is YFSETQ in the germline V gene. The CDR3 is CASSLSRYEQYV. The CDR3 DNA reads as TGCGCCAGCAGCTTGTCCCGGTACGAGCAGTACGTC.

The rearrangement links TRBV11-2 to TRBJ2-5; D gene uncertain. V lost 1 base and J lost 1, with 13 bases in between. CDR3 size: 16 residues. The V gene's germline CDR1 is SGHAT and CDR2 FQNNGV. The CDR3 DNA follows: TGTGCCAGCAGCTTAGTCTCCGGATTCTTCCAAGAGACCCAGTACTTC. Its protein is CASSLVSGFFQETQYF.

This clonotype appeared a few times. The gene calls are TRBV15 and TRBJ1-5; D is uncertain. V was clipped by 0 bases and J by 4 bases, with 4 bases between them. The CDR3 spans 13 residues. The germline gives CDR1 LNHNV, CDR2 YYDKDF (reference sequence). The CDR3 nucleotides are TGTGCCACCAGCAGAGAAAGTAATCAGCCCCAGCATTTT. This gives the protein CATSRESNQPQHF. The full variable domain, in which reference TRBV15 and TRBJ1-5 provide the parts outside the CDR3, is DAMVIQNPRYQVTQFGKPVTLSCSQTLNHNVMYWYQQKSSQAPKLLFHYYDKDFNNEADTPDNFQSRRPNTSFCFLDIRSPGLGDTAMYLCATSRESNQPQHFGDGTRLSIL.

The table lists this clonotype with a few counts. V usage is TRBV6-5 and J usage is TRBJ2-1; 9 nucleotides line up with TRBD2. Per the germline V gene, CDR1 is MNHEY and CDR2 is SVGAGI. V lost 6 bases, J lost 8 bases, and 8 bases stayed unmatched. This CDR3 comprises 14 residues. CDR3 coding DNA: TGTGCCAGCAGGATTGGACTAGCGAGCGATGAGCAGTTCTTC. Its translation is CASRIGLASDEQFF.

This clonotype was found a few times. J is TRBJ2-2 and V is TRBV6-5; no clear D gene. The CDR3 has 14 amino acids. CDR1 and CDR2 (germline): MNHEY, SVGAGI. V lost 7 bases to trimming and J lost 0 bases, with 9 bases between them. The CDR3 here is CASKGGTNTGELFF. The CDR3 nucleotides are TGTGCCAGCAAGGGTGGGACGAACACCGGGGAGCTGTTTTTT.

This clonotype occurred a few times. V gene TRBV2 combines with J gene TRBJ2-5; D perhaps matches TRBD2 (7 bases). The CDR3 is 16 amino acids. Trimming pared 4 bases from V and 2 bases from J, leaving 17 bases between. Per germline, CDR1 SNHLY and CDR2 FYNNEI. In nucleotides, the CDR3 is TGTGCCAGCAGTGGGCCGGGGCGGGGGCGGCAAGAGACCCAGTACTTC. It encodes CASSGPGRGRQETQYF.

Ten or more counts support this clonotype. The chain carries TRBV5-1 and TRBJ2-3; D tentatively fits TRBD1 or TRBD2 (5 bases each). The CDR3 has 15 amino acids. V lost 6 bases and J 9 bases, leaving 23 bases between the germline ends. Germline CDR1 reads SGHRS; CDR2 reads YFSETQ. Here the CDR3 reads CASMKLEGSRSTQYF. The CDR3 coding sequence is TGCGCCAGCATGAAGCTTGAGGGGTCTCGAAGCACGCAGTATTTT.

The sample holds a few counts of this clonotype. The chain combines TRBV6-1 with TRBJ1-1; possible D gene TRBD1, 6 bases. Germline V gene data show CDR1 as MNHNS and CDR2 as SASEGT. The V gene lost 4 bases and the J gene lost 5 bases, with 14 bases spanning the gap. The CDR3 consists of 14 residues. This CDR3 is CASSAQGGGTEAFF. The CDR3 DNA reads as TGTGCCAGCAGTGCACAGGGTGGAGGGACTGAAGCTTTCTTT.

This clonotype was picked up a small number of times. The chain is built from TRBV11-2 and TRBJ2-1, with TRBD1 matching 8 bases. The J segment lost 6 bases and the V segment lost 1 base, leaving 5 bases of the junction unmatched. Germline loops: CDR1 SGHAT, CDR2 FQNNGV. The CDR3 runs 15 residues. The CDR3, as DNA: TGTGCCAGCAGCTTAGCCCCACAGGGGGGCAATGAGCAGTTCTTC. This codes for CASSLAPQGGNEQFF.

This chain connects TRBV19 to TRBJ2-3; no definite D call. Germline CDR1 reads LNHDA; CDR2 reads SQIVND (reference sequence). V lost 3 bases and J lost 4, with 14 bases in between. This CDR3 is built from 15 residues. CDR3 residues: CASSISVGLADTQYF. CDR3 bases: TGTGCCAGTAGTATTTCCGTCGGGCTGGCAGATACGCAGTATTTT.

This clonotype has just a few counts. V usage is TRBV4-3 and J usage is TRBJ1-4, with D maybe TRBD1 (5 bases). V was clipped by 1 base and J by 5 bases, with 14 bases between them. The CDR3 is 16 amino acids. The germline V gene encodes CDR1 LGHNA and CDR2 YSLEER. In DNA, the CDR3 is TGCGCCAGCAGCCAAGGGGGAAGGACATACAATGAAAAACTGTTTTTT. Encoded protein: CASSQGGRTYNEKLFF.